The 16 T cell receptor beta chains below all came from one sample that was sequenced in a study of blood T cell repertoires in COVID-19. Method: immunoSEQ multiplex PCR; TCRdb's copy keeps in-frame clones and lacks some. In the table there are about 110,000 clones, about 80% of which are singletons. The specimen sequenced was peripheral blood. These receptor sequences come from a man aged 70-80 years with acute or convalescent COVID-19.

Here the CDR3 DNA reads TGTGCCAGCAGTCCTCGACACGGCAACGGAAACACCATATATTTT. This sequence encodes CASSPRHGNGNTIYF. V and J are TRBV6-5 and TRBJ1-3; D is ambiguous. V lost 5 bases and J 4 bases, leaving 15 bases between the germline ends. The CDR3 has 15 amino acids. Germline CDR1 is MNHEY and CDR2 is SVGAGI.

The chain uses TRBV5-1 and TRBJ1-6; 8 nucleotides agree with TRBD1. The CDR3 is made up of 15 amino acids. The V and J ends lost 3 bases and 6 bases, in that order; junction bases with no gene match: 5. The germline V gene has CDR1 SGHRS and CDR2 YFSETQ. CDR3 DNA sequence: TGCGCCAGCAGCTCCGGGACAGGTCCTAATTCACCCCTCCACTTT. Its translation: CASSSGTGPNSPLHF.

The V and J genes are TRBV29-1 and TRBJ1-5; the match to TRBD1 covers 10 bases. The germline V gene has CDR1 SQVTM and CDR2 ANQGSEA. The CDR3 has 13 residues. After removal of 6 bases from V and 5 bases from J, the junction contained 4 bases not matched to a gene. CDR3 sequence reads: CSVGQGEDQPQHF. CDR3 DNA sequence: TGCAGCGTCGGACAGGGGGAGGATCAGCCCCAGCATTTT.

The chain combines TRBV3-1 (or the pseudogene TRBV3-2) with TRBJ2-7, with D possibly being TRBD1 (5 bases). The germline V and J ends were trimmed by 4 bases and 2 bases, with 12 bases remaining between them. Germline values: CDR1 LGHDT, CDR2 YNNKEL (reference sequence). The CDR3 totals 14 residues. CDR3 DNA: TGTGCCAGCAGCCCGGAAGACAGAGCCTACGAGCAGTACTTC. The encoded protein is CASSPEDRAYEQYF.

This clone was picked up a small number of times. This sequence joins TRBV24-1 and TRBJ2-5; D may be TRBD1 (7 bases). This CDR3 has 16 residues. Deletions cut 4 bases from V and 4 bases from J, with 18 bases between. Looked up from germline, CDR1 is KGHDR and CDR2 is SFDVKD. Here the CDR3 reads CATSDGGSAGGETQYF. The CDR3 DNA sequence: TGTGCCACCAGTGACGGGGGATCGGCAGGGGGAGAGACCCAGTACTTC.

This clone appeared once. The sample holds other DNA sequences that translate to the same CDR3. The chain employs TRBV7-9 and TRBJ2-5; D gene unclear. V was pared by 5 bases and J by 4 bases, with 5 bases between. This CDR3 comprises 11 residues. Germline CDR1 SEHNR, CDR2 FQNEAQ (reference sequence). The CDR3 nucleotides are TGTGCCAGCAGCCCCGGAGAGACCCAGTACTTC. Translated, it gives CASSPGETQYF.

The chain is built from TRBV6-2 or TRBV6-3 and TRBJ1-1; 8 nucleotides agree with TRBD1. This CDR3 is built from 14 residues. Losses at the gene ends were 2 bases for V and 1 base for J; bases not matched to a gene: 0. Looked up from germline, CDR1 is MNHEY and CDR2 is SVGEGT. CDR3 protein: CASSYDRGNTEAFF. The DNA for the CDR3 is TGTGCCAGCAGTTACGACAGGGGGAACACTGAAGCTTTCTTT.

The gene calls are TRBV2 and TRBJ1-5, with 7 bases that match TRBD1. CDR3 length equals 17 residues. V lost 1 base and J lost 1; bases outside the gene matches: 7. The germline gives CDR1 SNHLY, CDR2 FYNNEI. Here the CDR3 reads CASSEEPTGISNQPQHF. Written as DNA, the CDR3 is TGTGCCAGCAGTGAAGAACCGACAGGGATAAGCAATCAGCCCCAGCATTTT. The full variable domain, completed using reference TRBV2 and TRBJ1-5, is EPEVTQTPSHQVTQMGQEVILRCVPISNHLYFYWYRQILGQKVEFLVSFYNNEISEKSEIFDDQFSVERPDGSNFTLKIRSTKLEDSAMYFCASSEEPTGISNQPQHFGDGTRLSIL.

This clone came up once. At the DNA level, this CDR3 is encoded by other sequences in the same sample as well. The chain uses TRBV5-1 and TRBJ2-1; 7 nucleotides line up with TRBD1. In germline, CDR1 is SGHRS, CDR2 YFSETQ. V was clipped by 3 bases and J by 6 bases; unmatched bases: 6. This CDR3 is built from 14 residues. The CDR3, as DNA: TGCGCCAGCAGCTCCCGGACAGGATCCAATGAGCAGTTCTTC. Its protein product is CASSSRTGSNEQFF.

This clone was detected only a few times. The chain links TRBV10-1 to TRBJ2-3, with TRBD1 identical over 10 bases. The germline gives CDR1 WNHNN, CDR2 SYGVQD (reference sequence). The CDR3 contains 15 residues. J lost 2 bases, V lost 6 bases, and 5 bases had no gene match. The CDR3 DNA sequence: TGCGCCAGCAGAGCCGGGACAGGGGACACAGATACGCAGTATTTT. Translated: CASRAGTGDTDTQYF.

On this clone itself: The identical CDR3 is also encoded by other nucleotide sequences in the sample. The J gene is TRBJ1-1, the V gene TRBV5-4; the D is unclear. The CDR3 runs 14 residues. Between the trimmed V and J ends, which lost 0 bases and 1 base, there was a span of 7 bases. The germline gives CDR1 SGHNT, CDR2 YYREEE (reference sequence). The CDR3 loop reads CASSLDSKNTEAFF. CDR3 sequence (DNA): TGTGCCAGCAGCTTGGACAGCAAGAACACTGAAGCTTTCTTT.

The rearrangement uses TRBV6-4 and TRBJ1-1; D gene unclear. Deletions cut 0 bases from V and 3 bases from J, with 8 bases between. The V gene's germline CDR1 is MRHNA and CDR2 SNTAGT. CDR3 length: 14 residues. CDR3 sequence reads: CASSDSSDYTEAFF. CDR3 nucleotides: TGTGCCAGCAGTGACTCTTCAGATTACACTGAAGCTTTCTTT.

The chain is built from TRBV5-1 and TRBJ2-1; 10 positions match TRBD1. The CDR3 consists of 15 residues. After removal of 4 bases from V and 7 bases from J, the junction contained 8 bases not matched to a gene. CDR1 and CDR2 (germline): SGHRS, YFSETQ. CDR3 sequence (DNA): TGCGCCAGCAGCCCGGGACAGGGGTTGTCGAATGAGCAGTTCTTC. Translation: CASSPGQGLSNEQFF.

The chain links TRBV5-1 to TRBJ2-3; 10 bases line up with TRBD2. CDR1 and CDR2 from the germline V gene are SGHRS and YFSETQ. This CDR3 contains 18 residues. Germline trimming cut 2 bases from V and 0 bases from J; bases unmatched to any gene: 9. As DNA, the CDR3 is TGCGCCAGCAGCTTAAGGACTAGCGGTGGTTCTAGCACAGATACGCAGTATTTT. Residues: CASSLRTSGGSSTDTQYF.

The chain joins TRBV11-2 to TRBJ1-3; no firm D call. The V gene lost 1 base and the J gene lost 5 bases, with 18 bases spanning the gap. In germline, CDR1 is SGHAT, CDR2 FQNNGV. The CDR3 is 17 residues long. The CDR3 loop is CASSLGLFKEKRNTIYF. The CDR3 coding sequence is TGTGCCAGCAGCTTAGGACTTTTTAAAGAAAAGCGAAACACCATATATTTT.

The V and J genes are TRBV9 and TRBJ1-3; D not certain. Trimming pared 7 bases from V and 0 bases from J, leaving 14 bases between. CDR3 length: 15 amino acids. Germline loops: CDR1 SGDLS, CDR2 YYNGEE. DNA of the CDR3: TGTGCCAGCTCCCGAGGGCACCGCTCTGGAAACACCATATATTTT. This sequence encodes CASSRGHRSGNTIYF.